Below are 11 T cell receptor beta chains sequenced from a single sample in a study of blood T cell repertoires in COVID-19. The table came from immunoSEQ multiplex PCR; TCRdb's copy has only in-frame clones and leaves some out. The table lists some 14,000 clones, roughly 84% of them singletons. Sequences were obtained from peripheral blood. These receptors were collected from a man in his forties or fifties with active COVID-19.

CDR3 sequence: CASSLPGQSTDTQYF. The DNA for the CDR3 is TGTGCCAGCAGCCTCCCGGGACAGAGCACAGATACGCAGTATTTT. V gene TRBV6-6 combines with J gene TRBJ2-3; 7 nucleotides agree with TRBD1. The V segment lost 6 bases and the J segment 0 bases; nucleotides outside the gene matches: 6. Germline V gene sequence: CDR1 MNHNY, CDR2 SVGAGI (reference sequence). The CDR3 spans 15 residues.

The chain uses TRBV12-3 or TRBV12-4 and TRBJ2-7; 7 bases line up with TRBD2. Trimming at V came to 8 bases and at J to 5 bases, leaving 9 bases not matched to a gene. The CDR3 extends over 13 amino acids. The DNA for the CDR3 is TGTGCCAGCTTAGCGGGCCCGCGGAACGAGCAGTACTTC. Its protein product is CASLAGPRNEQYF.

The rearrangement links TRBV15 to TRBJ2-7; D is possibly TRBD2 (6 bases). V lost 1 base, J lost 4 bases, and 11 bases lay in between. Germline V lookup: CDR1 LNHNV, CDR2 YYDKDF (reference sequence). This CDR3 is 14 amino acids long. The CDR3 sequence: CATSRVGGEYEQYF. CDR3 in DNA: TGTGCCACCAGCAGAGTGGGGGGAGAGTACGAGCAGTACTTC.

This chain joins TRBV13 and TRBJ2-1, with TRBD2 identical over 9 bases. This CDR3 contains 15 residues. Germline-derived CDR1 and CDR2 are PRHDT and FYEKMQ (reference sequence). The V and J ends lost 5 bases and 8 bases, in that order; junction bases with no gene match: 10. The CDR3 region has the DNA TGTGCCAGCAGCGCCTTCGGGGCGGGAGGGGATGAGCAGTTCTTC. Its translation is CASSAFGAGGDEQFF.

This sequence joins TRBV7-9 and TRBJ2-1; TRBD2 agrees at 8 bases. Germline V gene lookup returns CDR1 SEHNR and CDR2 FQNEAQ (reference sequence). The CDR3 runs 16 residues. V was clipped by 1 base and J by 2 bases; unmatched bases: 4. CDR3: CASSLVLAVPYNEQFF. The DNA for the CDR3 is TGTGCCAGCAGCTTAGTACTAGCGGTTCCCTACAATGAGCAGTTCTTC.

The chain joins TRBV19 to TRBJ2-7, with a weak D call TRBD2 (6 bases). With 6 bases removed from V and 0 bases from J, the gap between germline ends came to 12 bases. The CDR3 covers 14 residues. CDR1 is LNHDA, CDR2 SQIVND, per germline (reference sequence). The CDR3 sequence is CASSVGGLSYEQYF. The DNA for the CDR3 is TGTGCCAGTAGCGTCGGGGGTCTCTCCTACGAGCAGTACTTC.

The chain has TRBV2 and TRBJ2-7; D is undetermined. The germline V gene encodes CDR1 SNHLY and CDR2 FYNNEI. CDR3 length: 14 amino acids. The V end was cut by 5 bases, the J end by 3 bases, with 14 bases between. CDR3 DNA: TGTGCCAGCAGTCTTCGTGCTTCCGGCTACGAGCAGTACTTC. Amino acid sequence: CASSLRASGYEQYF.

This clone was picked up one time. This chain links TRBV6-5 with TRBJ2-7; 13 bases are a match to TRBD2. Per the germline V gene, CDR1 is MNHEY and CDR2 is SVGAGI. The CDR3 sequence is 15 residues long. V dropped 6 bases and J dropped 4; count of bases not matched to a gene: 6. CDR3 sequence reads: CASRGLAGRYYEQYF. In DNA form, the CDR3 reads TGTGCCAGCAGGGGACTAGCGGGAAGATATTACGAGCAGTACTTC.

The genes are TRBV24-1 and TRBJ2-3; 12 nucleotides agree with TRBD1. The germline V gene has CDR1 KGHDR and CDR2 SFDVKD. After removal of 3 bases from V and 3 bases from J, the junction contained 6 bases not matched to a gene. This CDR3 comprises 17 residues. CDR3 nucleotide sequence: TGTGCCACCAGTGATCCGGGACAGGGGGCCGGGACAGATACGCAGTATTTT. As protein: CATSDPGQGAGTDTQYF.

The rearrangement joins TRBV14 to TRBJ2-7, with 7 positions matching TRBD2. Germline CDR1 reads SGHDN; CDR2 reads FVKESK. The CDR3 runs to 16 residues. J was trimmed by 5 bases and V by 4 bases; bases with no gene match: 14. CDR3 amino acids: CASSPRRREMWNEQYF. The CDR3 nucleotides are TGTGCCAGCAGCCCCAGGAGGCGGGAGATGTGGAACGAGCAGTACTTC.

The CDR3 DNA reads as TGTGCCAGCAGCCAAGATGGACAGGGTAATGAAAAACTGTTTTTT. Translating gives CASSQDGQGNEKLFF. V is TRBV4-2 and J is TRBJ1-4; the match to TRBD1 covers 8 bases. Trimming took 0 bases from V and 4 from J; bases not matched to a gene: 1. Germline values: CDR1 LGHNA, CDR2 YNFKEQ. The CDR3 totals 15 residues.